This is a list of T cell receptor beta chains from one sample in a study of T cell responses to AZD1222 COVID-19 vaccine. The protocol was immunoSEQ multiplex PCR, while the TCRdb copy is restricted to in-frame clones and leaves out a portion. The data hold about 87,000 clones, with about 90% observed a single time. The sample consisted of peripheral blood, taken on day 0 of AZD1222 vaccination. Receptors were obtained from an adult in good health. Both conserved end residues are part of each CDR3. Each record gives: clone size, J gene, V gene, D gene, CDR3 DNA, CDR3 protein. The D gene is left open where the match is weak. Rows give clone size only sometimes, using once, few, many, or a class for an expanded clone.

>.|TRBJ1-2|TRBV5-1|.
TGCGCCAGCAGCCCGCAACTTCAGGGAACCTATGGCTACACCTTC
CASSPQLQGTYGYTF
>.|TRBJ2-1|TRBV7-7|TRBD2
TGTGCTAGCAGTCAAACGGGTCCGGGGACTAGCGAGCAGTTCTTC
CASSQTGPGTSEQFF
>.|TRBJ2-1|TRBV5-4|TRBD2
TGTGCCAGCAGCTCCCCGGGACTAGCGGGGGATGAGCAGTTCTTC
CASSSPGLAGDEQFF
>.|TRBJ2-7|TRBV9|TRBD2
TGTGCCAGCAGTGCAACCGAGCGGGGGGCCACTTACGAGCAGTACTTC
CASSATERGATYEQYF
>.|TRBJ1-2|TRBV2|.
TGTGCCAGCAGTCCCCGTGGCGGGGGCTACCATGGCTACACCTTC
CASSPRGGGYHGYTF
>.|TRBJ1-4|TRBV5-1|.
TGCGCCAGCAGCTTGGCCGGCCCGTCCTCCCATAATGAAAAACTGTTTTTT
CASSLAGPSSHNEKLFF
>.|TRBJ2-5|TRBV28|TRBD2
TGTGCCAGCAAGACTAGCGGGGCTTCGGGGGAGACCCAGTACTTC
CASKTSGASGETQYF
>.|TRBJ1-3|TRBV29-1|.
TGCAGCGCCGGGACTGCCTCTGGAAACACCATATATTTT
CSAGTASGNTIYF
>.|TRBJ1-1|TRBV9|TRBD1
TGTGCCAGCAGCGCAGGACAGGGAGAAGCTTTCTTT
CASSAGQGEAFF
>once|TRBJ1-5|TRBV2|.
TGTGCCAGCAGTGCTACAGGTCGCAATCAGCCCCAGCATTTT
CASSATGRNQPQHF
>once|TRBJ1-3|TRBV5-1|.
TGCGCCAGCAGCACCTTCCTGGGCCCTGGAAACACCATATATTTT
CASSTFLGPGNTIYF
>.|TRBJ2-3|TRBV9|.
TGTGCCAGCAGCGGGGGGGTCACCACAGATACGCAGTATTTT
CASSGGVTTDTQYF
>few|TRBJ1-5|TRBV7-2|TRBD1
TGTGCCAGCAGCTCCAGAGACAGGGGGGGCAATCAGCCCCAGCATTTT
CASSSRDRGGNQPQHF
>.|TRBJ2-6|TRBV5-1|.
TGCGCCAGCAGCCCGCCCGCCCCGCCGGGACTCATAATAAGTTCTGGGGCCAACGTCCTGACTTTC
CASSPPAPPGLIISSGANVLTF
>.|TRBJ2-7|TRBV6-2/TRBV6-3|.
TGTGCCAGCAGTCTACAGGGTTACGAGCAGTACTTC
CASSLQGYEQYF
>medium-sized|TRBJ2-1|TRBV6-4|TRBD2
TGTGCCAGCAGTGGCGCCGGGACTAGCGACTACAATGAGCAGTTCTTC
CASSGAGTSDYNEQFF
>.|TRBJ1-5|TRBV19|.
TGTGCCAGTAGTCCCTACCGAGAGCCCCAGCATTTT
CASSPYREPQHF
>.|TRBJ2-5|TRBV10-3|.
TGTGCCATCAGTGGTGTCGGCGGGATACAAGAGACCCAGTACTTC
CAISGVGGIQETQYF
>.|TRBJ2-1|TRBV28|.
TGTGCCAGCAGTATCGGATTGAGCTCCTACAATGAGCAGTTCTTC
CASSIGLSSYNEQFF
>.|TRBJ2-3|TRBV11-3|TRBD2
TGTGCCAGCAGCTTGGGAGCGGGGGACACAGATACGCAGTATTTT
CASSLGAGDTDTQYF
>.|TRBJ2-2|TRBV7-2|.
TGTGCCAGCAGCCTTAGAGGGATCGCGAACACCGGGGAGCTGTTTTTT
CASSLRGIANTGELFF
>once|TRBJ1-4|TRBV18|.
TGTGCCAGCTCACCACCGTCTTGGGGAACTAATGAAAAACTGTTTTTT
CASSPPSWGTNEKLFF
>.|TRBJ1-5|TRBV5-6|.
TGTGCCAGCAGCTTAGGCGGGATGGGACCCAATCAGCCCCAGCATTTT
CASSLGGMGPNQPQHF
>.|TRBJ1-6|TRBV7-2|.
TGTGCCAGCAGCTTACCGACAGGAGCCTATAATTCACCCCTCCACTTT
CASSLPTGAYNSPLHF
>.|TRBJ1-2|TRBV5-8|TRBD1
TGTGCCAGCAGCTCAATCGGACAGGGGAAGTTTGGCTACACCTTC
CASSSIGQGKFGYTF
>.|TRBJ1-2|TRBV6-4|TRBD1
TGTGCCAGCAGAGGACCGGGACAGGGGTTTGGCTATGGCTACACCTTC
CASRGPGQGFGYGYTF
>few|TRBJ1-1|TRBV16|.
TGTGCCAGCATTCCGGGACAAATGTTGAACACTGAAGCTTTCTTT
CASIPGQMLNTEAFF
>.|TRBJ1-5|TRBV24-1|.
TGTGCCACCAGTTGGGGGGCGGGGAATCAGCCCCAGCATTTT
CATSWGAGNQPQHF
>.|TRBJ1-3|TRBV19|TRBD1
TGTGCCAGTAGTACGGGGGACAGGCTCTCTGGAAACACCATATATTTT
CASSTGDRLSGNTIYF
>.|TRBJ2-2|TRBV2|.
TGTGCCAGCAAACAGGATTTCACCGGGGAGCTGTTTTTT
CASKQDFTGELFF
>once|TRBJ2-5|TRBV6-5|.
TGTGCCAGCAGAAGGGCGGGCGAAGAGACCCAGTACTTC
CASRRAGEETQYF
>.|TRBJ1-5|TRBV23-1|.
TGCGCCGGACGAACGACGGGCCAGCCCCAGCATTTT
CAGRTTGQPQHF
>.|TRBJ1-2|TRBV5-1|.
TGCGCCAGCAGCACACAGGCCTCCAACTATGGCTACACCTTC
CASSTQASNYGYTF
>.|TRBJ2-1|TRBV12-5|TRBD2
TGTGCTAGTGGTTTGGTATTGTCGGGGGGGCTCAACAATGAGCAGTTCTTC
CASGLVLSGGLNNEQFF
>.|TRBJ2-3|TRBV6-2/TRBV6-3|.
TGTGCCAGCATCCCGACAACCGGGCCACGCACAGATACGCAGTATTTT
CASIPTTGPRTDTQYF
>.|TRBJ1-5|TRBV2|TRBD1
TGTGCCAGCAGCCGGGACAGGGAGGATCAGCCCCAGCATTTT
CASSRDREDQPQHF
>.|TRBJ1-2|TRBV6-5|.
TGTGCCTTAACCGGGACGCCGTATGGCTACACCTTC
CALTGTPYGYTF
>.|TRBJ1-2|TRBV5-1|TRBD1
TGCGCCAGCAGCCCGTTTGGGACAGGGGATACCCCTCTCTATGGCTACACCTTC
CASSPFGTGDTPLYGYTF
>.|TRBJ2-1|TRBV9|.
TGTGCCAGCAGCGTAAGTCAGGGGACCTACAATGAGCAGTTCTTC
CASSVSQGTYNEQFF
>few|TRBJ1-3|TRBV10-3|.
TGTGCCATCAGTGGCTCTGGAAACACCATATATTTT
CAISGSGNTIYF
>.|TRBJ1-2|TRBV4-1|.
TGCGCCAGCAGCCAACCGGCCGCCAACTATGGCTACACCTTC
CASSQPAANYGYTF
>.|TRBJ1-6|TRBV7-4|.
TGTGCCAGCAGTCATTCACCCCTCCACTTT
CASSHSPLHF
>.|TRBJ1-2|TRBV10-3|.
TGTGCCATCAGTGAAAATAGCAGGGAAATTTATGGCTACACCTTC
CAISENSREIYGYTF
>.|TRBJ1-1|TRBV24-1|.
TGTGCCACCAGTGATTTGGCAGGGTTTGCTTTCTTT
CATSDLAGFAFF
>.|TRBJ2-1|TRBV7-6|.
TGTGCCAGCAGCCACCAGGGGCTTAACAATGAGCAGTTCTTC
CASSHQGLNNEQFF
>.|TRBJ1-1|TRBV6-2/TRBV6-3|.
TGTGCCAGCAGTTACACAGGGCGGGGGGTGAACACTGAAGCTTTCTTT
CASSYTGRGVNTEAFF
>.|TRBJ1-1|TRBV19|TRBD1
TGTGCCAGTAGTATGGTCCCAGGGGGCGAAGCTGAAGCTTTCTTT
CASSMVPGGEAEAFF
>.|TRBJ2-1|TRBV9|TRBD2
TGTGCCAGCAGTTTAGCGGGGGGTCGATCCAATGAGCAGTTCTTC
CASSLAGGRSNEQFF
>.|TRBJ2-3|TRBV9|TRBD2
TGTGCCAGCAGCGTAAGCGGGGCACGCACAGATACGCAGTATTTT
CASSVSGARTDTQYF
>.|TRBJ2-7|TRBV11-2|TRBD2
TGTGCCAGCAGCCGGGGGGGGATCGAGCAGTACTTC
CASSRGGIEQYF
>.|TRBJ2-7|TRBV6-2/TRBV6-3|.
TGTGCCAGCAGTCCACTCCCTCAGGGAAGCTCCTACGAGCAGTACTTC
CASSPLPQGSSYEQYF
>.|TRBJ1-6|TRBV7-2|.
TGTGCCAGCAGCTTAGTAGAAACCTATAATTCACCCCTCCACTTT
CASSLVETYNSPLHF
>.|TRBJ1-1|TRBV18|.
TGTGCCAGCTCACAGTTGGATGAGGGCACTGAAGCTTTCTTT
CASSQLDEGTEAFF
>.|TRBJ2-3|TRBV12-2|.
TGTGCAAGTCGCTTAGGGATATCCGGGACAGGTAGCACAGATACGCAGTATTTT
CASRLGISGTGSTDTQYF
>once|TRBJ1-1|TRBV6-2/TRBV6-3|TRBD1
TGTGCCAGCAGTTACTCGAGGGCAGGGGGCGAGGAGGCTTTCTTT
CASSYSRAGGEEAFF
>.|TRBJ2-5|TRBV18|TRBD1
TGTGCCAGCTCAGCGACAGGGGAGGAGACCCAGTACTTC
CASSATGEETQYF
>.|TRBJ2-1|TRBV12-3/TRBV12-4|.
TGTGCCAGCAGTTTCAGGTACAACAATGAGCAGTTCTTC
CASSFRYNNEQFF
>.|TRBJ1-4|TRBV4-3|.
TGCGCCAGCAGCCAAGATTGGGAGGGGGGGAATGAAAAACTGTTTTTT
CASSQDWEGGNEKLFF
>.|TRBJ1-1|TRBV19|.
TGTGCCAGTAGAGTGACAGAAATAAACACTGAAGCTTTCTTT
CASRVTEINTEAFF